Reported below is one TCR beta chain. The antigen remains unidentified. The sample comes from a study of CD8+ T cells in alopecia areata. Study-wide points: Normal scalp showed lower clonality than lesional scalp, especially alopecia totalis/universalis. Normal skin's resident alphabeta T cells are sequenced alongside lesional scalp T cells. Mice gave a clearer picture of TCR sharing than patients did, possibly for HLA-related reasons.

Sorting from PBMCs produced CD4+ and CD8+ T cells. cDNA reverse transcribed from extracted RNA served as the sequencing template. Assay used: immunoSEQ multiplex PCR; TCRdb lists only in-frame clones, some missing. The sample holds around 100,000 clones, less than 70% seen once. Sequenced input: CD4+ T cells sorted from blood. This receptor was taken from a human donor in good health.

CDR3 nucleotides: TGTGCCTGGAGTCTCGGGAGCACCGGGGAGCTGTTTTTT. This encodes CAWSLGSTGELFF. The rearrangement uses TRBV30 and TRBJ2-2, with D possibly matching TRBD2 (6 bases). V was cut by 2 bases and J by 4 bases, with 8 bases left in between. The CDR3 runs 13 residues. Germline values: CDR1 GTSNPN, CDR2 SVGIG (reference sequence). Looking up the rest from reference TRBV30 and TRBJ2-2 gives the full variable domain: SQTIHQWPATLVQPVGSPLSLECTVEGTSNPNLYWYRQAAGRGLQLLFYSVGIGQISSEVPQNLSASRPQDRQFILSSKKLLLSDSGFYLCAWSLGSTGELFFGEGSRLTVL.